This TCR beta chain was sequenced during a study of long-term antiretroviral therapy in people with HIV. Study-level background: When the earliest samples were collected, ART was typically delayed until CD4 counts fell.

This CDR3 comprises 16 residues. In germline, CDR1 is MDHEN, CDR2 SYDVKM. V lost 3 bases and J 0 bases, leaving 12 bases between the germline ends. Every donor had one or more pre-ART and two or more post-ART PBMC samples. The content of samples before DNA extraction was about 1-11 million cryopreserved PBMC. Overall study results and limits: Repertoires from HIV showed CDR3 length ranges narrower than those of controls.

Sequencing used immunoSEQ v3.0 at survey level. TCRdb's table, derived via immunoSEQ multiplex PCR, lists solely in-frame clones and lacks some. The sample shows 7,500 to 10,000 clones, around four fifths of them seen only once. In regard to this clone: Its antigen is not identified.

The specimen was unsorted PBMCs, collected 0.7 years after starting antiretroviral therapy. The V gene is TRBV28, the J gene TRBJ1-3; no definite D call. The TCR sequence derives from a middle-aged man with HIV. The CDR3 loop reads CASSFVRVGSGNTIYF. In nucleotides, the CDR3 is TGTGCCAGCAGTTTTGTCCGGGTTGGCTCTGGAAACACCATATATTTT.